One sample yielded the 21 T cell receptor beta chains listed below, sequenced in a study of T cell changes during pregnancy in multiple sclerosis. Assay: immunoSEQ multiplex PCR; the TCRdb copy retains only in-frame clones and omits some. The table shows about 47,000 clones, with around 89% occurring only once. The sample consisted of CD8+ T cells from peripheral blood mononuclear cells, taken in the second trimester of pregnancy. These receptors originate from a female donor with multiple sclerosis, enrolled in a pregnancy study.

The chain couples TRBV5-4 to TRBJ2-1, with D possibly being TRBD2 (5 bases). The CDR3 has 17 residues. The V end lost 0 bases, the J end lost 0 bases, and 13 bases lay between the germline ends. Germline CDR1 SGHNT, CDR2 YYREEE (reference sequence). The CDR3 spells CASSLGFRENSYNEQFF. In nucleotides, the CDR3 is TGTGCCAGCAGCTTGGGGTTTAGGGAGAACTCCTACAATGAGCAGTTCTTC.

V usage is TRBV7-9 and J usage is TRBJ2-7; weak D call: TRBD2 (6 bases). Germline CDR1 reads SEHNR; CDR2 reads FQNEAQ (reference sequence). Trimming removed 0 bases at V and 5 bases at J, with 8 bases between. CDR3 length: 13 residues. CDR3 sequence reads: CASSLAGLNEQYF. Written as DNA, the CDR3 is TGTGCCAGCAGCTTAGCGGGACTCAACGAGCAGTACTTC.

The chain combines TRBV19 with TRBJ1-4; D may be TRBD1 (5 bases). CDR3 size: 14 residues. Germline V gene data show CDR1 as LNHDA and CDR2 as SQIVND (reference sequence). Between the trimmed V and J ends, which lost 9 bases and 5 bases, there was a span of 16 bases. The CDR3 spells CARDSEGSNEKLFF. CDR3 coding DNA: TGTGCCAGAGACTCGGAGGGGAGCAATGAAAAACTGTTTTTT.

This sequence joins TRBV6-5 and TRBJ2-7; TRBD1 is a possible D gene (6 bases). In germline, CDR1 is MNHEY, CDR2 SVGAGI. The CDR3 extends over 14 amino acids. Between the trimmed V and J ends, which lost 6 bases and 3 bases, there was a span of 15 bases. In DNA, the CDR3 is TGTGCCAGCAGGATACAGGGTTCGGGCTACGAGCAGTACTTC. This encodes CASRIQGSGYEQYF.

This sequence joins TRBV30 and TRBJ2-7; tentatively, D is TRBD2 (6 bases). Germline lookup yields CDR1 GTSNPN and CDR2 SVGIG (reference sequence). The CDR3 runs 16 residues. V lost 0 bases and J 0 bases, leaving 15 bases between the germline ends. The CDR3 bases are TGTGCCTGGAGTGTACTCGGAGGGCGAAGCTCCTACGAGCAGTACTTC. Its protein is CAWSVLGGRSSYEQYF.

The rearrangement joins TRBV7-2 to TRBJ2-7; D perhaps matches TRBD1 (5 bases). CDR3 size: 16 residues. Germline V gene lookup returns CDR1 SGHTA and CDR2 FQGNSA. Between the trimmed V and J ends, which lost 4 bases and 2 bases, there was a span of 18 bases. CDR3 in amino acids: CASSSNPVLGAYEQYF. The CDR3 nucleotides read TGTGCCAGCAGCTCAAACCCCGTGCTAGGGGCCTACGAGCAGTACTTC. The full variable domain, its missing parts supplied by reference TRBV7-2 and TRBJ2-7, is GAGVSQSPSNKVTEKGKDVELRCDPISGHTALYWYRQSLGQGLEFLIYFQGNSAPDKSGLPSDRFSAERTGGSVSTLTIQRTQQEDSAVYLCASSSNPVLGAYEQYFGPGTRLTVT.

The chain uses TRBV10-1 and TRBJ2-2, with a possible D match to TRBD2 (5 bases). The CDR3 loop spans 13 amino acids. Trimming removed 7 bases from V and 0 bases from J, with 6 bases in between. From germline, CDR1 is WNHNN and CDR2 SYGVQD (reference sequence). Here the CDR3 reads CASTGSNTGELFF. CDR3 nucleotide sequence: TGCGCCAGCACGGGATCGAACACCGGGGAGCTGTTTTTT.

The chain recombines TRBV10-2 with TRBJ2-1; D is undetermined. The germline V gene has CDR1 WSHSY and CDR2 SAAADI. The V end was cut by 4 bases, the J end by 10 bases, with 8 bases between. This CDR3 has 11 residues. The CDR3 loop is CASSGTQEQFF. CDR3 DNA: TGCGCCAGCAGTGGTACACAGGAGCAGTTCTTC.

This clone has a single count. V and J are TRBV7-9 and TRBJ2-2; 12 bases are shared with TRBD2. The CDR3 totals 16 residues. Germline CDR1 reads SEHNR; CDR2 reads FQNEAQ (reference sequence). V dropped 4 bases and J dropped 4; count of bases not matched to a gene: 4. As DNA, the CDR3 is TGTGCCAGCAGCTCACTAGCGGGGGGCCGCACCGGGGAGCTGTTTTTT. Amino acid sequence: CASSSLAGGRTGELFF.

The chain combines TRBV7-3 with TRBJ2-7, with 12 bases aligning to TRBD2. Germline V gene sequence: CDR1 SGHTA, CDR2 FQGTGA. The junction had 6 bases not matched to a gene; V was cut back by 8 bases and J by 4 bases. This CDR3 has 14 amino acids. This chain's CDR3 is CASGLAGGRYEQYF. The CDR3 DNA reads TGTGCCAGCGGGCTAGCGGGGGGGAGGTACGAGCAGTACTTC. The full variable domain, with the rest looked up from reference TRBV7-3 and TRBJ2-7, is GAGVSQTPSNKVTEKGKYVELRCDPISGHTALYWYRQSLGQGPEFLIYFQGTGAADDSGLPNDRFFAVRPEGSVSTLKIQRTERGDSAVYLCASGLAGGRYEQYFGPGTRLTVT.

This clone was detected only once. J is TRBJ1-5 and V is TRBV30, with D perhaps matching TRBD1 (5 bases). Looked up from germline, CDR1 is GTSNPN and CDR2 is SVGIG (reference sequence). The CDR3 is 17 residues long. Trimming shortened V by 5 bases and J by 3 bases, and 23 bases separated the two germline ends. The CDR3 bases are TGTGCCTGGGGGGATGGAGGGACCGCGGTAGCCAATCAGCCCCAGCATTTT. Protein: CAWGDGGTAVANQPQHF.

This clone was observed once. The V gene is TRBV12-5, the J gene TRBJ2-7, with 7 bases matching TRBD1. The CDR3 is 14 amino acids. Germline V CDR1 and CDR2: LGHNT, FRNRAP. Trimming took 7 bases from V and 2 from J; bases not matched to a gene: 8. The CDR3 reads CASDRGRSPYEQYF. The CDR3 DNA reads TGTGCTAGTGACAGGGGAAGGTCCCCCTACGAGCAGTACTTC.

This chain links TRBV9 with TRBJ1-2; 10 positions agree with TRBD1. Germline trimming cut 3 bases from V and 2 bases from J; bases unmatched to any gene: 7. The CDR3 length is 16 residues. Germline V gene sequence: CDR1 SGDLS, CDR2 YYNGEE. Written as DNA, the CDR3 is TGTGCCAGCAGCGACTCCCCGGACAGGGGGAACTATGGCTACACCTTC. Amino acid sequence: CASSDSPDRGNYGYTF.

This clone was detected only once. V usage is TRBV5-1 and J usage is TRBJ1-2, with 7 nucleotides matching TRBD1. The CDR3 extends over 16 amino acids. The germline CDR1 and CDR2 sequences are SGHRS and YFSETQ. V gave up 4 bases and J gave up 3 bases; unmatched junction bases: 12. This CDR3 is CASSGGTVSEDYGYTF. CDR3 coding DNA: TGCGCCAGCAGCGGTGGGACAGTCAGTGAGGACTATGGCTACACCTTC.

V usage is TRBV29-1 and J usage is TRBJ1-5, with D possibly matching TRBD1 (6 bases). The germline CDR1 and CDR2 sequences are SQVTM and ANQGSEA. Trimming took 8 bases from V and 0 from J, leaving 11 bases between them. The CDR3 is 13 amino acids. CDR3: CSPIRGSNQPQHF. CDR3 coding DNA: TGCAGCCCAATCAGGGGTAGCAATCAGCCCCAGCATTTT.

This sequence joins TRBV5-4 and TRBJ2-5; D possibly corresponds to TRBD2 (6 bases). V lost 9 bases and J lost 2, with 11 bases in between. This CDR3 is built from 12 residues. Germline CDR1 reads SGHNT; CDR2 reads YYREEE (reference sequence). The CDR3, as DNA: TGTGCCATCCGGGGGATGCAAGAGACCCAGTACTTC. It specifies CAIRGMQETQYF. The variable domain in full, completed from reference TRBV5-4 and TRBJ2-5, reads ETGVTQSPTHLIKTRGQQVTLRCSSQSGHNTVSWYQQALGQGPQFIFQYYREEENGRGNFPPRFSGLQFPNYSSELNVNALELDDSALYLCAIRGMQETQYFGPGTRLLVL.

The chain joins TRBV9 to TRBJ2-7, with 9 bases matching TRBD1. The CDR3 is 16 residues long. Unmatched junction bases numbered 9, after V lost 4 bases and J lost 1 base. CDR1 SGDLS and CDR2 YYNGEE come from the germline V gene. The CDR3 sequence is CASSSPGTGNSYEQYF. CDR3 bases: TGTGCCAGCAGCTCCCCCGGGACAGGGAATTCCTACGAGCAGTACTTC.

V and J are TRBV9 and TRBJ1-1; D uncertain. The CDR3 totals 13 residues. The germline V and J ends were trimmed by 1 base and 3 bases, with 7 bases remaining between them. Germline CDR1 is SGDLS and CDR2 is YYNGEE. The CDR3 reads CASSVRTDTEAFF. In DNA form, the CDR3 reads TGTGCCAGCAGCGTACGAACGGACACTGAAGCTTTCTTT.

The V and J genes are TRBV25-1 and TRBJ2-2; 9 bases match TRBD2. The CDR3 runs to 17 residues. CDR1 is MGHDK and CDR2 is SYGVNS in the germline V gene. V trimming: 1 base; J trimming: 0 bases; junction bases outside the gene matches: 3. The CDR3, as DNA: TGTGCCAGCAGTGAATGGGGCGGGGGGGCGAACACCGGGGAGCTGTTTTTT. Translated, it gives CASSEWGGGANTGELFF.

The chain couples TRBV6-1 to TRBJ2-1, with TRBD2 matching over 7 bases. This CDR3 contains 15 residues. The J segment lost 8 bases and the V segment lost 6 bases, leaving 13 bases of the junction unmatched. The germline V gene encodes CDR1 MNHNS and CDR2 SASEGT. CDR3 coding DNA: TGTGCCAGCAGCGCCGGGAGAACACGGGGGGATGAGCAGTTCTTC. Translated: CASSAGRTRGDEQFF.

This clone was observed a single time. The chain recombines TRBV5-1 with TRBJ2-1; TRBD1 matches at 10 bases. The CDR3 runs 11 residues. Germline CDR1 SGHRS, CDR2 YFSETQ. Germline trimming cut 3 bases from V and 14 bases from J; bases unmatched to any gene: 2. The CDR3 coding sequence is TGCGCCAGCAGCTCAGGGACAGGGGAGTTCTTC. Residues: CASSSGTGEFF.